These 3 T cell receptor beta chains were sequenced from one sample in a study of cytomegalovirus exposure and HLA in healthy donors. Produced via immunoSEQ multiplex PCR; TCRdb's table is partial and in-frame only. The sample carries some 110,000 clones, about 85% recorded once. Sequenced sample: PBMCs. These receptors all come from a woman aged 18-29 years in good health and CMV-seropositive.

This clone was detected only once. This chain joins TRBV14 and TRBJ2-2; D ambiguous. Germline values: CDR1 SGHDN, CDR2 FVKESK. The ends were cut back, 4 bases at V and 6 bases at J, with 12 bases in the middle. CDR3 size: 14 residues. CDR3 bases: TGTGCCAGCAGCCGAGTCCTTTTGCCCGGGGAGCTGTTTTTT. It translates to CASSRVLLPGELFF.

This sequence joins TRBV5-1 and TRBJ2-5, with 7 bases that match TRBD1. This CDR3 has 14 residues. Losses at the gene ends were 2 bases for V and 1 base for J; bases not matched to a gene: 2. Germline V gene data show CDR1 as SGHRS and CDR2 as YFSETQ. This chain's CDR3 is CASSFGTVQETQYF. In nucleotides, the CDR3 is TGCGCCAGCAGCTTCGGGACAGTCCAAGAGACCCAGTACTTC.

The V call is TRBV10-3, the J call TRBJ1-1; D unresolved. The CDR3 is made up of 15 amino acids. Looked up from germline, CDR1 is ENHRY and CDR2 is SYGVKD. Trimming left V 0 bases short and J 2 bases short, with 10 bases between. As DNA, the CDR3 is TGTGCCATCAGTGAGTCGGGCCGGATCAACACTGAAGCTTTCTTT. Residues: CAISESGRINTEAFF.